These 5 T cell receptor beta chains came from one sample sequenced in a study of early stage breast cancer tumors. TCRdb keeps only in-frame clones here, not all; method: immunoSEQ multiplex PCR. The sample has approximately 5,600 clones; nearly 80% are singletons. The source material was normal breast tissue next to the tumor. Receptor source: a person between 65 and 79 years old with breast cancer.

In DNA form, the CDR3 reads TGCGCCAGCAGAGCGGGAGCGGGGGGCTCCTACAATGAGCAGTTCTTC. As protein: CASRAGAGGSYNEQFF. The rearrangement links TRBV5-1 to TRBJ2-1, with TRBD2 matching 9 bases. Germline lookup yields CDR1 SGHRS and CDR2 YFSETQ. CDR3 length: 16 amino acids. The junction had 6 bases not matched to a gene; V was cut back by 5 bases and J by 0 bases.

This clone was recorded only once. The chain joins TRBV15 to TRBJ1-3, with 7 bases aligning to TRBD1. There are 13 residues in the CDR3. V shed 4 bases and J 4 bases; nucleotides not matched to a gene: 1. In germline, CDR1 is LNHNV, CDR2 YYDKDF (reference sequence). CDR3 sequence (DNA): TGTGCCACCAGCACAGGGGGAGGAAACACCATATATTTT. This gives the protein CATSTGGGNTIYF.

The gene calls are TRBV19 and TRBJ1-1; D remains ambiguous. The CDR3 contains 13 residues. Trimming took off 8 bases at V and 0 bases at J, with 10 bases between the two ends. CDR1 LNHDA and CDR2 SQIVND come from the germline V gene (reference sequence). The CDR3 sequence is CASRGALNTEAFF. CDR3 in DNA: TGTGCCAGTCGGGGAGCCCTGAACACTGAAGCTTTCTTT.

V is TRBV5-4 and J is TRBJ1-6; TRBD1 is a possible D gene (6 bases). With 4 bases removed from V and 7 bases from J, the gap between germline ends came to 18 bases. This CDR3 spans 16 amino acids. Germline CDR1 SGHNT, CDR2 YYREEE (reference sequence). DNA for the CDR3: TGTGCCAGCAGCCCGGGGGGCCCCACGGGGAATTCACCCCTCCACTTT. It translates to CASSPGGPTGNSPLHF.

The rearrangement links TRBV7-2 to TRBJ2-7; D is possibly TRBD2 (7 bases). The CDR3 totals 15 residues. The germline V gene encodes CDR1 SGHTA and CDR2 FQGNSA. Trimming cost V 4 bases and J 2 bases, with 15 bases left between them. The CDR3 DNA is TGTGCCAGCAGCTGGGGAGGGGGGGGTGCCTACGAGCAGTACTTC. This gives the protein CASSWGGGGAYEQYF.